The sequence of this T cell receptor beta chain was determined in a study of CXCR3-negative and CXCR3-positive naive CD8 T cells. All CD8+ T cell subsets were sorted in triplicate at 250,000 to 300,000 cells each. General study results and limits: For memory CD8+ cells diversity was much lower, but both naive subsets had comparably high diversity. Similar TRBV-TRBJ usage was seen in naive cells (both CXCR3-negative and CXCR3-positive), but memory cells differed.

UMI-tagged TRB cDNA libraries were built via 5' RACE. TCRdb reprocessed the 5' RACE reads and keeps a single row for each CDR3 protein, giving no DNA. The sample totals some 40,000 distinct CDR3 sequences. Points on this clonotype: Its antigen is as yet unknown.

CDR1 and CDR2 (germline): MGHRA, YSYEKL. The CDR3 covers 18 residues. What was sequenced was memory CD8+ T cells from blood. The receptor was isolated from a human donor in good health. Some clones in this sample may be carry-over from other donors' samples. V and J are TRBV4-1 and TRBJ2-3; TCRdb returns TRBD1, unconfirmable since there is no DNA. The chain's CDR3 is CASSQEWVGTPSTDTQYF.